This TCR beta chain was identified during a study of response to subunit inactivated influenza vaccine. Study results and caveats: Seasonal influenza vaccination, on each occasion, was suggested by the authors to recruit few new T cells.

Via MiXCR, TCRdb re-called the RT-PCR reads, giving one row per CDR3 protein. Of about 150,000 distinct CDR3 sequences listed, about 10% were seen once; the top ten hold approximately 39%. This clonotype has ten or more counts. Its target is unknown. The source of this sequence is a man aged 50 to 69 who received an inactivated influenza vaccine. The material was CD8+ T cells sorted from PBMCs, obtained around 25 months after vaccination.

CDR3 in amino acids: CASSQDGLAENIQYF. The DNA for the CDR3 is TGTGCCAGCAGCCAAGATGGTCTAGCGGAAAACATTCAGTACTTC. The rearrangement uses TRBV3-1 and TRBJ2-4; 7 positions agree with TRBD2. Germline lookup yields CDR1 LGHDT and CDR2 YNNKEL (reference sequence). Germline trimming cut 0 bases from V and 5 bases from J; bases unmatched to any gene: 4. This CDR3 has 15 amino acids.